One sample yielded the 8 T cell receptor beta chains listed below, sequenced in a study of blood T cell repertoires in COVID-19. Data came from immunoSEQ multiplex PCR; TCRdb stores just in-frame clones and leaves some out. Here the sample spans 130,000 or so clones, 88% being singletons. Sequences were obtained from peripheral blood. The receptor source for this set is a human donor with COVID-19, enrolled during active disease. The donor label of this sample is uncertain.

This rearrangement joins TRBV5-1 to TRBJ1-1; 7 bases agree with TRBD1. Trimming cost V 3 bases and J 1 base; bases outside gene matches: 3. The CDR3 length is 14 residues. Germline V CDR1 and CDR2: SGHRS, YFSETQ. Here the CDR3 reads CASSSWTGNTEAFF. The CDR3 region has the DNA TGCGCCAGCAGCTCATGGACAGGGAACACTGAAGCTTTCTTT.

This sequence joins TRBV6-5 and TRBJ2-1; D possibly corresponds to TRBD2 (7 bases). CDR1 and CDR2 from the germline V gene are MNHEY and SVGAGI. V lost 2 bases to trimming and J lost 3 bases, with 11 bases between them. The CDR3 sequence is 15 residues long. CDR3 residues: CASSYGGGRYNEQFF. In DNA form, the CDR3 reads TGTGCCAGCAGTTACGGCGGGGGCCGCTACAATGAGCAGTTCTTC.

This clone turned up a few times. V usage is TRBV6-5 and J usage is TRBJ2-3; 11 bases map to TRBD2. In germline, CDR1 is MNHEY, CDR2 SVGAGI. The V and J ends lost 4 bases and 9 bases, in that order; junction bases with no gene match: 6. There are 14 residues in the CDR3. The CDR3 DNA is TGTGCCAGCAGTTCCGGGACTAGCGGTCTCACGCAGTATTTT. Residues: CASSSGTSGLTQYF.

The chain is built from TRBV11-3 and TRBJ2-2, with D possibly TRBD1 on 6 matching bases. There are 16 residues in the CDR3. V lost 7 bases and J 4 bases, leaving 19 bases between the germline ends. Germline assignment: CDR1 SGHNT and CDR2 YENEEA. The CDR3 protein is CASTLLGAGRTGELFF. The DNA for the CDR3 is TGTGCCAGCACCCTATTGGGGGCAGGACGCACCGGGGAGCTGTTTTTT. Filled out from reference TRBV11-3 and TRBJ2-2, the complete variable domain reads EAGVVQSPRYKIIEKKQPVAFWCNPISGHNTLYWYLQNLGQGPELLIRYENEEAVDDSQLPKDRFSAERLKGVDSTLKIQPAELGDSAVYLCASTLLGAGRTGELFFGEGSRLTVL.

The V and J genes are TRBV7-9 and TRBJ2-7, with TRBD2 matching 8 bases. Germline lookup yields CDR1 SEHNR and CDR2 FQNEAQ (reference sequence). CDR3 size: 12 residues. The junction had 1 base not matched to a gene; V was cut back by 6 bases and J by 3 bases. The CDR3 sequence: CASSTSGYEQYF. The CDR3 DNA reads as TGTGCCAGCAGTACTAGCGGCTACGAGCAGTACTTC. Full variable domain (outside the CDR3, taken from reference TRBV7-9 and TRBJ2-7): DTGVSQNPRHKITKRGQNVTFRCDPISEHNRLYWYRQTLGQGPEFLTYFQNEAQLEKSRLLSDRFSAERPKGSFSTLEIQRTEQGDSAMYLCASSTSGYEQYFGPGTRLTVT.

This clone was observed once. The rearrangement joins TRBV7-6 to TRBJ2-1; 15 bases line up with TRBD2. In germline, CDR1 is SGHVS, CDR2 FNYEAQ. CDR3 length: 17 amino acids. V dropped 5 bases and J dropped 7; count of bases not matched to a gene: 9. CDR3 bases: TGTGCCAGCAGCCCAACCACCGGGACTAGCGGGGGGAATGAGCAGTTCTTC. Translation gives CASSPTTGTSGGNEQFF.

J is TRBJ2-2 and V is TRBV5-4, with D maybe TRBD1 (6 bases). The CDR3 runs to 17 residues. Germline lookup yields CDR1 SGHNT and CDR2 YYREEE (reference sequence). V dropped 5 bases and J dropped 0 bases, with 17 bases sitting between them. The DNA of the CDR3 is TGTGCCAGCAGGGGGGCCGGGACGGCCCCGAACACCGGGGAGCTGTTTTTT. It encodes CASRGAGTAPNTGELFF.

CDR3 sequence (DNA): TGTGCCAGCAGCCCGCATGGGGCGGGGGGCTTAGATACGCAGTATTTT. This gives the protein CASSPHGAGGLDTQYF. V and J are TRBV5-4 and TRBJ2-3, with 8 nucleotides matching TRBD2. Germline CDR1 and CDR2: SGHNT and YYREEE (reference sequence). Losses at the gene ends were 4 bases for V and 5 bases for J; bases not matched to a gene: 12. CDR3 length: 16 amino acids.